Listed below are T cell receptor beta chains from one sample, sequenced in a study of CD8+CD57+ T cells in acquired aplastic anemia. MiXCR was run by TCRdb on the reads, yielding one entry per CDR3 protein. There are some 170,000 distinct CDR3 sequences in the sample; roughly 65% occur only once, and about 44% lies in the top ten. The sequenced material came from sorted CD4+, CD8+, or CD8+CD57+ T cells (not recorded which) from PBMCs. The receptors stem from a human donor with aplastic anemia. Each CDR3 is given with its conserved first and last residue. A D gene is named only where the DNA matches it firmly. Size is stated for part of the rows, as once, few or many counts, or as a class when the clone is expanded.

- TRBJ2-1 TRBD1 17 TRBV6-4 TGTGCCAGCAGTGATTCGAACCCGGGACAGGGGGCGGGTGAGCGGTTCTTC CASSDSNPGQGAGERFF
many TRBJ1-6 - 14 TRBV15 TGTGCCACCAGCAGGGGCAGGGACGATTCACCCCTCCACTTT CATSRGRDDSPLHF
- TRBJ2-1 - 14 TRBV6-1 TGCGCCAGCAGTGCGTCGGGAGTAAGGAATGAGCAGTTCTTC CASSASGVRNEQFF
- TRBJ2-5 - 10 TRBV20-1 TGCAGTGATCTAGTTGGGACCCAGTACTTC CSDLVGTQYF
- TRBJ2-7 - 15 TRBV7-4 TGTGCCAGCCGCCCACTTGGGGGGCCCTCGGGGGAGCAGTACTTC CASRPLGGPSGEQYF
- TRBJ1-1 - 12 TRBV10-3 TGTGCCATCAGTGAGACAGTGGCTGAAGCTTTCTTT CAISETVAEAFF
- TRBJ1-6 - 15 TRBV7-8 TGTGCCAGCAGCTCATCCACAGGGTTTGCATCACCCCTCCACTTT CASSSSTGFASPLHF
- TRBJ1-1 - 15 TRBV25-1 TGTGCCAGCAGTGCCACGGGCAGGGGCTACACTGAAGCTTTCTTT CASSATGRGYTEAFF
- TRBJ2-3 TRBD1 20 TRBV7-9 TGTGCCAGCAGCCCTCGTCCCGGGACAGGGCCACGTATCGTTTACAATGAGCAGTATTTT CASSPRPGTGPRIVYNEQYF
- TRBJ2-7 TRBD1 14 TRBV12-3/TRBV12-4 TGTGCCAGCAGTTTTGACAGGGTGGCCTACGAGCAGTACTTC CASSFDRVAYEQYF
- TRBJ2-3 TRBD2 15 TRBV10-3 TGTGCCATCAGGGGGGGGACTAGCGGCACAGATACGCAGTATTTT CAIRGGTSGTDTQYF
once TRBJ1-1 - 15 TRBV2 TGTGCCAGCAGTGTAATTGGTGGAGGGTTCACTGAAGCTTTCTTT CASSVIGGGFTEAFF
- TRBJ2-1 TRBD2 18 TRBV24-1 TGTGCCACCAGTGATTGGGGTCTACGGGGGGGCTCCTACAATGAGCAGTTCTTC CATSDWGLRGGSYNEQFF
- TRBJ1-2 - 17 TRBV5-1 TGCGCCAGCAGCTTGCTCCAAGACCCGGCCCCTAACTATGGCTACACCTTC CASSLLQDPAPNYGYTF
many TRBJ2-3 - 15 TRBV7-9 TGTGCCAGCAGCTTAGAATACGGGGGGCCAGATACGCAGTATTTT CASSLEYGGPDTQYF